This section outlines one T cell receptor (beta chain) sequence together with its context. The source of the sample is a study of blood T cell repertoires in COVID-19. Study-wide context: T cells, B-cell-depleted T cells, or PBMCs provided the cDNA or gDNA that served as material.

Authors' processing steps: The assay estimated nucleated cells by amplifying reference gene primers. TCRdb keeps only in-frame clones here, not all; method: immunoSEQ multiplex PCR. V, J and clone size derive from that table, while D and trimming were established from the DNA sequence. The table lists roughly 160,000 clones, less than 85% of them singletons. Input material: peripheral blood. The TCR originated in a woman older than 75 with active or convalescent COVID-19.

The chain's CDR3 is CAWSYIPPEVGSPLHF. CDR3 sequence (DNA): TGTGCCTGGAGCTACATACCCCCGGAGGTTGGTTCACCCCTCCACTTT. V gene TRBV30 combines with J gene TRBJ1-6; no reliable D call. Germline V gives CDR1 GTSNPN, CDR2 SVGIG (reference sequence). This CDR3 has 16 residues. The V end lost 3 bases, the J end lost 9 bases, and 21 bases lay between the germline ends.